This TCR beta chain is from a study of blood T cell repertoires in COVID-19 (dated by TCRdb to the early 2020s). Concerning the study at large: Samples from collaborators originated in the United States, Italy and Spain and spanned both the acute and convalescent phases of COVID-19. Deeply sampled blood TCRbeta repertoires from subjects exposed to, actively infected with, or recovered from COVID-19 were included in the dataset. A freely available public database, intended as a resource for researchers studying the immune response to SARS-CoV-2, is where the repertoires were released. Where HLA class I and class II types were available, the types were taken from metadata supplied by the sample provider, not from assay-based typing. The samples were drawn from the first 160 participants of the ongoing ImmuneRACE study and from some 1,300 subjects provided by 6 global collaborators. Nearly every sample came with metadata listing a de-identified subject ID, COVID-19 status, age in years and sex. The prospective study material was composed of cDNA or gDNA derived from T cells, B-cell-depleted T cells, or PBMCs. What the work shows at the level of the full study, not this receptor alone: The quantity of clinical and demographic metadata differed by source and by participant and was supplied without curation.

TCRbeta CDR3 regions were amplified from genomic DNA by means of the immunoSEQ Assay, a bias-controlled multiplex PCR. The authors' pipeline ran thus. The number of nucleated cells in each sample was estimated from the amplification of reference gene primers within the assay. To quantify the absolute abundance of each unique TCRbeta CDR3 rearrangement, sequence reads were collapsed and filtered. For each sample, productive Simpson clonality was calculated as the square root of Simpson's diversity index over productive rearrangements. TCRdb mirrors the immuneACCESS table, restricted to in-frame sequences. Some clones are absent from its copies; in checked studies, under half trace to an unresolved V gene, and the reason for the others is unknown. Clone size and V and J calls were adopted from that table, with D and trimming inferred from the DNA. The sample table lists roughly 250,000 clones, roughly 86% of them with a count of one. The top ten hold 1.5% to 2% of the sample.

In the germline V gene, CDR1 corresponds to SGHTA and CDR2 to FQGNSA. Its CDR3 holds 15 amino acids, cysteine through phenylalanine. Only CDR3 DNA remains: 45 bases, in frame from the first base. V sheds 0 bases and J sheds 4 bases, leaving 10 bases between their ends. Participants in the prospective study were aged about 18 to 95 years, lived in 24 United States geographic areas, and enrolled through a virtual design. Cohort assignment in the prospective study relied on participant-reported clinical history from a screening survey and a study questionnaire. Recovered participants in ImmuneRACE Cohort 3 were defined as having two consecutive negative NP/OP PCR tests, clearance from a healthcare professional, or resolution of symptoms. Mobile phlebotomists in the prospective study collected whole blood, serum and a nasopharyngeal or oropharyngeal swab from every participant. Participants in the prospective study had the option to provide additional blood draws and questionnaires over a roughly two-month period. Before DNA extraction, blood samples from the prospective study were shipped at room temperature or frozen.

Concerning this clone: Its antigen is still unknown. Base qualities are missing; no much larger clone stands one base away.

This sequence originates from a woman between 45 and 65 years old who had recovered from COVID-19. What was sequenced was PBMCs or T cells enriched from blood (not recorded which). The chain is assembled from TRBV7-2 and TRBJ1-5; TRBD1 is a weak D gene call, 5 bases matching. CDR3 protein: CASSLAWGGNQPQHF. The nucleotides are TGTGCCAGCAGCTTAGCGTGGGGGGGGAATCAGCCCCAGCATTTT. The variable domain in full, with residues beyond the CDR3 obtained from the reference TRBV7-2 and TRBJ1-5 genes, is GAGVSQSPSNKVTEKGKDVELRCDPISGHTALYWYRQSLGQGLEFLIYFQGNSAPDKSGLPSDRFSAERTGGSVSTLTIQRTQQEDSAVYLCASSLAWGGNQPQHFGDGTRLSIL.